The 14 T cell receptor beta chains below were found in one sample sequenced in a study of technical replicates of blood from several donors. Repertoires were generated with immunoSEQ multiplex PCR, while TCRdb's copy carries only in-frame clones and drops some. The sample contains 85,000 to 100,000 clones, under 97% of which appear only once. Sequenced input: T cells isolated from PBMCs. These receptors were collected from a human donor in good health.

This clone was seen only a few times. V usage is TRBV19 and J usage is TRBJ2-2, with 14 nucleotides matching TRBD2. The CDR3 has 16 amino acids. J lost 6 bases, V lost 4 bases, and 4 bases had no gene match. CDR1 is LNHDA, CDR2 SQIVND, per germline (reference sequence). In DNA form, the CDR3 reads TGTGCCAGTAGTAAAAGACTAGCGGGAGGGCCCGGGGAGCTGTTTTTT. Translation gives CASSKRLAGGPGELFF.

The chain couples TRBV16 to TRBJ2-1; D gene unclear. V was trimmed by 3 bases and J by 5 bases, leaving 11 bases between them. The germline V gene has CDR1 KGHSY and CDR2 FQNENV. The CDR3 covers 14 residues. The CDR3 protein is CASSHSNRNNEQFF. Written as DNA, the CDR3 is TGTGCCAGCAGCCATTCTAACAGAAACAATGAGCAGTTCTTC.

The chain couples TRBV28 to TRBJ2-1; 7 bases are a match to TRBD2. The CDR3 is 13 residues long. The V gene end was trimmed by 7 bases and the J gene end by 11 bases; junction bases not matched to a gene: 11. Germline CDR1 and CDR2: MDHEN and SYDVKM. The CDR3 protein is CASTPGTKTQQFF. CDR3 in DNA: TGTGCCAGCACCCCCGGGACTAAGACCCAGCAGTTCTTC.

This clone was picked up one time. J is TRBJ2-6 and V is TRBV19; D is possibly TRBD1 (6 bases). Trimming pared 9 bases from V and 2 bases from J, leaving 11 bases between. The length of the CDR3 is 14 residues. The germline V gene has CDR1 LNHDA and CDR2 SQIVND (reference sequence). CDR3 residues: CASIHRAGANVLTF. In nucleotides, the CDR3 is TGTGCCAGCATCCACAGGGCTGGGGCCAACGTCCTGACTTTC.

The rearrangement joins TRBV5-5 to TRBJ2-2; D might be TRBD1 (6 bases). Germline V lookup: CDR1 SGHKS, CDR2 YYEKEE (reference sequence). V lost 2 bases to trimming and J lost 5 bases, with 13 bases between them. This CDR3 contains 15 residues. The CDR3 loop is CASSFGQGWTGELFF. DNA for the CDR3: TGTGCCAGCAGCTTCGGGCAGGGGTGGACCGGGGAGCTGTTTTTT.

CDR3 nucleotides: TGTGCCAGCAGCGTAGCTACGGAACTAGCGGGGGGGAGCTACAATGAGCAGTTCTTC. Its protein product is CASSVATELAGGSYNEQFF. This chain links TRBV9 with TRBJ2-1; 13 nucleotides line up with TRBD2. After removal of 0 bases from V and 3 bases from J, the junction contained 9 bases not matched to a gene. This CDR3 is built from 19 residues. Per the germline V gene, CDR1 is SGDLS and CDR2 is YYNGEE.

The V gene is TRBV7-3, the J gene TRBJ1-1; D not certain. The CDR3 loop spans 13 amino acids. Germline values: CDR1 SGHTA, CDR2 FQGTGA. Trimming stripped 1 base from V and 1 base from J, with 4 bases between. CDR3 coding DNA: TGTGCCAGCAGCTTAAGACAGAACACTGAAGCTTTCTTT. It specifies CASSLRQNTEAFF.

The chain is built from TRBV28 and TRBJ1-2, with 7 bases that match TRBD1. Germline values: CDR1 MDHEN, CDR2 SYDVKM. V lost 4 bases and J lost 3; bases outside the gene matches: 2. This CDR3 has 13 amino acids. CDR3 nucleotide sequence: TGTGCCAGCAGTTACGGGACAGACTATGGCTACACCTTC. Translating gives CASSYGTDYGYTF.

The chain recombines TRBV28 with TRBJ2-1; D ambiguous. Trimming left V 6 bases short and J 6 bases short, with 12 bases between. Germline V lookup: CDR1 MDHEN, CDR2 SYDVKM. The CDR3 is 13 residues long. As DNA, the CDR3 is TGTGCCAGCAGCTCCCGGAGTCCCAATGAGCAGTTCTTC. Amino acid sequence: CASSSRSPNEQFF. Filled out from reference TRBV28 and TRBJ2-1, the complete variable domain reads DVKVTQSSRYLVKRTGEKVFLECVQDMDHENMFWYRQDPGLGLRLIYFSYDVKMKEKGDIPEGYSVSREKKERFSLILESASTNQTSMYLCASSSRSPNEQFFGPGTRLTVL.

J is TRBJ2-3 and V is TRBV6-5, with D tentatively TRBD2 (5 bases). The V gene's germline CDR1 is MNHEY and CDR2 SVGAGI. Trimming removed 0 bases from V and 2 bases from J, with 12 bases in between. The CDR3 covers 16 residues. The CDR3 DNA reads TGTGCCAGCAGTTACTCCATGGACTTAACCACAGATACGCAGTATTTT. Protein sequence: CASSYSMDLTTDTQYF.

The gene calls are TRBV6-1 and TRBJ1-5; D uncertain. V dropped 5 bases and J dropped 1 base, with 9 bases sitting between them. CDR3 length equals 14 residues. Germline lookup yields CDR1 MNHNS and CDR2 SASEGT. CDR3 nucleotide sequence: TGTGCCAGCAGTTCAGGTACCAGCAATCAGCCCCAGCATTTT. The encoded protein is CASSSGTSNQPQHF.

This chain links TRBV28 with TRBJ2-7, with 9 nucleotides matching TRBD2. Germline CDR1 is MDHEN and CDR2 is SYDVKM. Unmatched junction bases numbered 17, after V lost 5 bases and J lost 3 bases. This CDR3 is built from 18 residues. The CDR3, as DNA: TGTGCCAGCAGTCCCCGGTGGGTAGCGGGAGAGTTTCTCTACGAGCAGTACTTC. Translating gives CASSPRWVAGEFLYEQYF.

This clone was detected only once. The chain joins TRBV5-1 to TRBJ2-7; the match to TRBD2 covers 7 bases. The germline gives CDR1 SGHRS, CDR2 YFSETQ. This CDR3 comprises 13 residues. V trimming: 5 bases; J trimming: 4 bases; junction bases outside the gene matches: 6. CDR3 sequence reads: CASRIGGGYEQYF. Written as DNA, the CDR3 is TGCGCCAGCAGAATAGGCGGGGGTTACGAGCAGTACTTC.

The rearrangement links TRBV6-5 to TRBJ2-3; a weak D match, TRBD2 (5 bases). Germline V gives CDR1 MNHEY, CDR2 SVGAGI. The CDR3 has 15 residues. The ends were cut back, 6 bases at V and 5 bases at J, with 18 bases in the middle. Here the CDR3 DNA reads TGTGCCAGCAGGACTATAGAGGGCCGCCGAGATACGCAGTATTTT. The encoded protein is CASRTIEGRRDTQYF.